Listed below are T cell receptor beta chains from one sample, sequenced in a study of cytomegalovirus exposure and HLA in healthy donors. The repertoire was sequenced with immunoSEQ multiplex PCR; TCRdb's copy has only in-frame clones and lacks some. The sample includes some 200,000 clones, 65% to 90% of them seen just once. Sequencing used PBMCs. These receptor sequences come from a girl aged 5-17 years in good health and CMV-seronegative. CDR3s include the opening cysteine and the closing phenylalanine or tryptophan. The D gene is left open where the match is weak. Clone sizes are given selectively: once, few, many, or a class where the clone is expanded.

length: 16
D: TRBD1
V: TRBV5-8
J: TRBJ1-6
size: -
CDR3: CASSLTGAGGNSPLHF
DNA: TGTGCCAGCAGCCTCACAGGGGCTGGTGGTAATTCACCCCTCCACTTT

length: 18
D: -
V: TRBV27
J: TRBJ1-1
size: -
CDR3: CASSLGGDPRRIDTEAFF
DNA: TGTGCCAGCAGTTTAGGAGGCGACCCGAGACGGATCGATACAGAAGCTTTCTTT

length: 12
D: -
V: TRBV14
J: TRBJ1-2
size: -
CDR3: CASSQVGRGYTF
DNA: TGTGCCAGCAGCCAAGTGGGCCGGGGCTACACCTTC

length: 15
D: -
V: TRBV28
J: TRBJ1-6
size: -
CDR3: CASSPGQWNNSPLHF
DNA: TGTGCCAGCAGCCCAGGACAGTGGAATAATTCACCCCTCCACTTT

length: 15
D: TRBD1
V: TRBV6-6
J: TRBJ2-1
size: -
CDR3: CASSRQGARMDEQFF
DNA: TGTGCCAGCAGTCGACAGGGGGCCCGGATGGATGAGCAGTTCTTC

length: 19
D: TRBD1
V: TRBV4-3
J: TRBJ1-6
size: -
CDR3: CASSQPRTGGSSYNSPLHF
DNA: TGCGCCAGCAGCCAACCCAGGACAGGGGGAAGCTCCTATAATTCACCCCTCCACTTT

length: 16
D: -
V: TRBV5-1
J: TRBJ2-1
size: once
CDR3: CASRLRSPAGYNEQFF
DNA: TGCGCCAGCAGGTTAAGATCTCCGGCGGGGTACAATGAGCAGTTCTTC

length: 15
D: -
V: TRBV28
J: TRBJ1-3
size: -
CDR3: CASSLWGGSGNTIYF
DNA: TGTGCCAGCAGTTTATGGGGGGGCTCTGGAAACACCATATATTTT

length: 14
D: -
V: TRBV7-6
J: TRBJ1-2
size: -
CDR3: CASSSNRVNYGYTF
DNA: TGTGCCAGCAGTTCAAACAGGGTTAACTATGGCTACACCTTC

length: 13
D: TRBD2
V: TRBV6-5
J: TRBJ2-1
size: once
CDR3: CASSSAGGYEQFF
DNA: TGTGCCAGCAGTTCAGCGGGAGGGTATGAGCAGTTCTTC

length: 14
D: TRBD1
V: TRBV29-1
J: TRBJ2-1
size: -
CDR3: CSVDEQGMDNEQFF
DNA: TGCAGCGTTGATGAACAGGGGATGGACAATGAGCAGTTCTTC